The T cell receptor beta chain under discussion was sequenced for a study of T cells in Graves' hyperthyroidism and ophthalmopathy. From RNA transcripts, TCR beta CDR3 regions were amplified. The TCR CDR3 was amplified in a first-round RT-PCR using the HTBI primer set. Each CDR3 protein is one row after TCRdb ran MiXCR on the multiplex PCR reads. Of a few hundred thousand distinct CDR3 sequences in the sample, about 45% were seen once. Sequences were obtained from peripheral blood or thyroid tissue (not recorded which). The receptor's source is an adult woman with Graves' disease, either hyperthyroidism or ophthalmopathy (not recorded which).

As DNA, the CDR3 is TGTGCCAGCAGCTTAGGGTCAACAGGATATACAGATACGCAGTATTTT. Translation: CASSLGSTGYTDTQYF. This chain connects TRBV7-9 to TRBJ2-3, with D possibly matching TRBD1 (5 bases). V lost 1 base and J 3 bases, leaving 14 bases between the germline ends. The CDR3 has 16 amino acids. Per germline, CDR1 SEHNR and CDR2 FQNEAQ (reference sequence).